This T cell receptor (beta chain) was profiled in a study of shared clonotypes between healthy human individuals. The CDR3 spans 15 residues. Trimming shortened V by 0 bases and J by 0 bases, and 9 bases separated the two germline ends. Germline CDR1 and CDR2: MNHEY and SVGAGI. Naive CD8 cells lacked CD45RO and underwent positive selection for CCR7, leaving out terminally differentiated effector memory CD45RA+ cells. This clone was detected only a few times. Other nucleotide sequences from this sample produce the same CDR3. Profiling relied on immunoSEQ multiplex PCR, and the TCRdb table lists in-frame clones only, not all of them. Of some 2 million clones listed, over 85% are singletons.

The source is a man younger than 30 in good health. Sequencing input: naive CD8+ T cells sorted from blood. The chain couples TRBV6-5 to TRBJ2-7, with D possibly TRBD2 on 6 matching bases. The CDR3 nucleotides read TGTGCCAGCAGTTACTCGGGGGGAAGCTCCTACGAGCAGTACTTC. Its protein is CASSYSGGSSYEQYF.